These 26 T cell receptor beta chains came from one sample sequenced in a study of T-cell memory formation after mild COVID-19. TCRdb analysed the 5' RACE reads with MiXCR anew, one entry per CDR3 protein. The data contain hundreds of thousands of distinct CDR3 sequences, around 24% of them singletons. Sequenced input: PBMCs or a T cell subset sorted from them (not recorded which). The receptors come from an adult woman who had mild COVID-19 (a few samples of this study predate the infection). Cell type and time point are not known.

This clonotype was observed a handful of times. The CDR3: CASSLSGDGGDEQFF. In DNA form, the CDR3 reads TGTGCCAGCAGCTTGTCGGGGGACGGGGGCGATGAGCAGTTCTTC. The rearrangement joins TRBV5-6 to TRBJ2-1; D is possibly TRBD1 or TRBD2 (6 bases each). The CDR3 runs 15 residues. V was trimmed by 1 base and J by 8 bases, leaving 16 bases between them. CDR1 SGHDT and CDR2 YYEEEE come from the germline V gene.

This clonotype was recorded a few times. This chain joins TRBV7-9 and TRBJ2-1; D may be TRBD1 or TRBD2 (6 bases each). Germline V gene sequence: CDR1 SEHNR, CDR2 FQNEAQ (reference sequence). V was cut by 3 bases and J by 9 bases, with 12 bases left in between. The CDR3 is made up of 13 amino acids. Here the CDR3 reads CASSFSGAVEQFF. As DNA, the CDR3 is TGTGCCAGCAGCTTCTCGGGGGCGGTTGAGCAGTTCTTC.

The chain carries TRBV2 and TRBJ2-7, with 9 nucleotides matching TRBD1. With 7 bases clipped from V and 1 base from J, the junction kept 8 bases outside the gene matches. Germline V lookup: CDR1 SNHLY, CDR2 FYNNEI. The CDR3 contains 15 residues. This chain's CDR3 is CASTLSGTGSYEQYF. The DNA of the CDR3 is TGTGCCAGCACTCTCTCGGGGACAGGGTCCTACGAGCAGTACTTC.

CDR3 sequence: CAGTSGTYNEQFF. The CDR3 nucleotides are TGTGCCGGGACTAGCGGGACCTACAATGAGCAGTTCTTC. This rearrangement joins TRBV7-9 to TRBJ2-1; 13 bases fit TRBD2. Germline-derived CDR1 and CDR2 are SEHNR and FQNEAQ (reference sequence). Germline trimming cut 11 bases from V and 2 bases from J; bases unmatched to any gene: 0. The CDR3 spans 13 residues. The full variable domain, rest sourced from reference TRBV7-9 and TRBJ2-1, is DTGVSQNPRHKITKRGQNVTFRCDPISEHNRLYWYRQTLGQGPEFLTYFQNEAQLEKSRLLSDRFSAERPKGSFSTLEIQRTEQGDSAMYLCAGTSGTYNEQFFGPGTRLTVL.

The chain recombines TRBV12-3 or TRBV12-4 with TRBJ1-5; 7 nucleotides match TRBD1. Germline trimming cut 8 bases from V and 0 bases from J; bases unmatched to any gene: 4. The CDR3 is made up of 14 amino acids. The chain's CDR3 is CASQGGNSNQPQHF. DNA for the CDR3: TGTGCCAGCCAGGGGGGAAATAGCAATCAGCCCCAGCATTTT.

This clonotype was recorded a few times. The rearrangement links TRBV12-3 or TRBV12-4 to TRBJ1-5; unclear D gene. Trimming took off 4 bases at V and 4 bases at J, with 14 bases between the two ends. The CDR3 consists of 15 residues. CDR3 amino acids: CASSSEGRANQPQHF. CDR3 DNA sequence: TGTGCCAGCAGTTCCGAGGGTAGGGCGAATCAGCCCCAGCATTTT.

V gene TRBV3-1 combines with J gene TRBJ2-7, with a weak D call TRBD2 (5 bases). This CDR3 contains 13 residues. Deletions cut 2 bases from V and 5 bases from J, with 10 bases between. The germline V gene encodes CDR1 LGHDT and CDR2 YNNKEL (reference sequence). The CDR3 region has the DNA TGTGCCAGCAGCCAACCCTTGAGGGACGAGCAGTACTTC. Amino acid sequence: CASSQPLRDEQYF.

The V and J genes are TRBV6-4 and TRBJ2-1, with 9 bases that match TRBD1. The CDR3 has 15 amino acids. J was trimmed by 3 bases and V by 6 bases; bases with no gene match: 6. Germline CDR1 reads MRHNA; CDR2 reads SNTAGT. The CDR3 nucleotides read TGTGCCAGCAGCCAAAGACAGGGGGGCTACAATGAGCAGTTCTTC. Protein: CASSQRQGGYNEQFF.

The rearrangement uses TRBV15 and TRBJ2-1; D might be TRBD2 (7 bases). The CDR3 is 16 amino acids. Germline loops: CDR1 LNHNV, CDR2 YYDKDF (reference sequence). The germline V and J ends were trimmed by 3 bases and 3 bases, with 15 bases remaining between them. CDR3 bases: TGTGCCACCAGCAGGGGGGCGGGAGTCGTCTACAATGAGCAGTTCTTC. Its protein product is CATSRGAGVVYNEQFF. Using reference TRBV15 and TRBJ2-1 for the parts outside the CDR3, the full variable domain is DAMVIQNPRYQVTQFGKPVTLSCSQTLNHNVMYWYQQKSSQAPKLLFHYYDKDFNNEADTPDNFQSRRPNTSFCFLDIRSPGLGDTAMYLCATSRGAGVVYNEQFFGPGTRLTVL.

This chain joins TRBV20-1 and TRBJ2-5, with TRBD2 matching 8 bases. The CDR3 extends over 16 amino acids. In germline, CDR1 is DFQATT, CDR2 SNEGSKA (reference sequence). V trimming: 3 bases; J trimming: 1 base; junction bases outside the gene matches: 10. The chain's CDR3 is CSARNPLRGGQETQYF. The CDR3 DNA sequence: TGCAGTGCTAGGAATCCCCTCCGGGGGGGCCAAGAGACCCAGTACTTC.

The CDR3 loop is CASSPPTAGRGPGGYAEAFF. CDR3 coding DNA: TGTGCCAGCAGCCCCCCAACGGCGGGCCGGGGGCCCGGGGGGTACGCTGAAGCTTTCTTT. This sequence joins TRBV14 and TRBJ1-1; a possible D gene is TRBD1 (6 bases). The V end was cut by 4 bases, the J end by 6 bases, with 33 bases between. The CDR3 totals 20 residues. Germline assignment: CDR1 SGHDN and CDR2 FVKESK.

This chain links TRBV20-1 with TRBJ2-5; D might be TRBD1 (8 bases). The V end was cut by 8 bases, the J end by 8 bases, with 18 bases between. The CDR3 spans 12 residues. The V gene's germline CDR1 is DFQATT and CDR2 SNEGSKA (reference sequence). CDR3 nucleotide sequence: TGCAGTCAAACAGGGGGACTACACACCCAGTACTTC. This gives the protein CSQTGGLHTQYF.

This clonotype was observed a single time. The genes are TRBV7-6 and TRBJ2-7, with D perhaps matching TRBD2 (6 bases). V lost 5 bases, J lost 6 bases, and 17 bases lay in between. This CDR3 is 14 amino acids long. Germline loops: CDR1 SGHVS, CDR2 FNYEAQ. The CDR3 loop reads CASSAPGLPAEQYF. The CDR3 nucleotides are TGTGCCAGCAGCGCCCCGGGACTCCCAGCCGAGCAGTACTTC.

This sequence joins TRBV29-1 and TRBJ1-1; D remains unclear. In germline, CDR1 is SQVTM, CDR2 ANQGSEA. V was cut by 4 bases and J by 5 bases, with 8 bases left in between. The CDR3 extends over 11 amino acids. CDR3 region: CSVAPGTEAFF. The CDR3 DNA sequence: TGCAGCGTTGCGCCGGGGACTGAAGCTTTCTTT.

This clonotype was seen a few times. V usage is TRBV7-8 and J usage is TRBJ2-2, with 7 bases identical to TRBD2. This CDR3 contains 16 residues. J was trimmed by 5 bases and V by 0 bases; bases with no gene match: 6. The germline V gene has CDR1 SGHVS and CDR2 FQNEAQ. The CDR3 coding sequence is TGTGCCAGCAGCTTAGCGGGAGGGGTTGGGACCGGGGAGCTGTTTTTT. Translated: CASSLAGGVGTGELFF.

The table lists this clonotype with a few counts. This chain uses TRBV7-6 with TRBJ1-5; 10 positions match TRBD1. The germline CDR1 and CDR2 sequences are SGHVS and FNYEAQ. The junction had 6 bases not matched to a gene; V was cut back by 6 bases and J by 4 bases. The CDR3 runs to 15 residues. CDR3 DNA: TGTGCCAGCAGTCTCGGACAGGGGGTTAATCAGCCCCAGCATTTT. It translates to CASSLGQGVNQPQHF.

V usage is TRBV7-9 and J usage is TRBJ2-6; D not resolved. Trimming cost V 8 bases and J 0 bases, with 14 bases left between them. This CDR3 contains 16 residues. Germline-derived CDR1 and CDR2 are SEHNR and FQNEAQ (reference sequence). The CDR3 reads CASRGPTFSGANVLTF. In DNA form, the CDR3 reads TGTGCCAGCCGCGGACCGACCTTCTCTGGGGCCAACGTCCTGACTTTC.

This clonotype appeared a few times. The chain has TRBV4-2 and TRBJ2-3; the match to TRBD2 covers 8 bases. This CDR3 is built from 16 residues. Trimming at V came to 0 bases and at J to 1 base, leaving 3 bases not matched to a gene. Germline CDR1 reads LGHNA; CDR2 reads YNFKEQ. The CDR3 bases are TGTGCCAGCAGCCAAGAAAATAGCGGGGGCACAGATACGCAGTATTTT. Translating gives CASSQENSGGTDTQYF.

V is TRBV27 and J is TRBJ1-1, with a weak D call TRBD1 (6 bases). The CDR3 totals 14 residues. Trimming shortened V by 6 bases and J by 1 base, and 12 bases separated the two germline ends. Germline V CDR1 and CDR2: MNHEY, SMNVEV (reference sequence). The CDR3 nucleotides read TGTGCCAGCAGCACCGACAGGTGGAACACTGAAGCTTTCTTT. Encoded protein: CASSTDRWNTEAFF.

The CDR3 protein is CASSLGRDSEAFF. The CDR3 nucleotides are TGTGCCAGCAGCTTAGGGCGGGACAGCGAAGCTTTCTTT. The gene calls are TRBV7-9 and TRBJ1-1; 7 bases are a match to TRBD1. Germline V gene sequence: CDR1 SEHNR, CDR2 FQNEAQ (reference sequence). J lost 8 bases, V lost 1 base, and 4 bases had no gene match. The CDR3 sequence is 13 residues long.

V gene TRBV2 combines with J gene TRBJ1-2; D is unresolved. This CDR3 spans 15 amino acids. Trimming shortened V by 7 bases and J by 4 bases, and 19 bases separated the two germline ends. Germline CDR1 is SNHLY and CDR2 is FYNNEI. The CDR3: CASTDEDGFFYGYTF. In nucleotides, the CDR3 is TGTGCCAGCACCGACGAGGACGGTTTTTTCTATGGCTACACCTTC. Drawing the rest from reference TRBV2 and TRBJ1-2, the complete variable domain is EPEVTQTPSHQVTQMGQEVILRCVPISNHLYFYWYRQILGQKVEFLVSFYNNEISEKSEIFDDQFSVERPDGSNFTLKIRSTKLEDSAMYFCASTDEDGFFYGYTFGSGTRLTVV.

V is TRBV5-1 and J is TRBJ1-1, with TRBD1 as a possible D gene (5 bases). There are 14 residues in the CDR3. The germline V and J ends were trimmed by 4 bases and 3 bases, with 13 bases remaining between them. The germline V gene encodes CDR1 SGHRS and CDR2 YFSETQ. CDR3 DNA: TGCGCCAGCAGCCTTATGGTAGGGGACACTGAAGCTTTCTTT. Its protein is CASSLMVGDTEAFF.

This clonotype appeared many times. The rearrangement links TRBV7-8 to TRBJ2-7; the D gene is possibly TRBD2 (5 bases). The V end was cut by 0 bases, the J end by 2 bases, with 17 bases between. Germline V gene sequence: CDR1 SGHVS, CDR2 FQNEAQ. This CDR3 contains 17 residues. This CDR3 reads CASSLAASTLRTYEQYF. CDR3 DNA: TGTGCCAGCAGCTTAGCGGCTAGCACCCTGAGAACCTACGAGCAGTACTTC.

The J gene is TRBJ1-1, the V gene TRBV11-3; the D gene is possibly TRBD1 (5 bases). The germline gives CDR1 SGHNT, CDR2 YENEEA. The CDR3 contains 15 residues. With 3 bases removed from V and 1 base from J, the gap between germline ends came to 12 bases. The chain's CDR3 is CASSFQGGANTEAFF. In nucleotides, the CDR3 is TGTGCCAGCAGCTTCCAGGGAGGGGCGAACACTGAAGCTTTCTTT.

The V call is TRBV2, the J call TRBJ1-2, with unresolved D. V shed 11 bases and J shed 0 bases, with 13 bases lying between them. CDR1 and CDR2 (germline): SNHLY, FYNNEI. The CDR3 is 13 amino acids. The CDR3 nucleotides read TGTGCCGCCCCGGCGGTTGCTAACTATGGCTACACCTTC. Its translation: CAAPAVANYGYTF.

There are a few counts of this clonotype. The chain employs TRBV6-2 or TRBV6-3 and TRBJ2-1, with no clear D. Trimming removed 5 bases from V and 8 bases from J, with 13 bases in between. This CDR3 region has 13 residues. Germline V gives CDR1 MNHEY, CDR2 SVGEGT. CDR3 residues: CASSTGPVHEQFF. The CDR3 coding sequence is TGTGCCAGCAGTACCGGGCCCGTACATGAGCAGTTCTTC.